This T cell receptor beta chain was recovered during a study of PD-1 blockade in classical Hodgkin lymphoma. Overall study findings and caveats: The study found that TCR diversity rose significantly by C4D1 in CD4+ but not CD8+ cells.

Regarding this clone: Its antigen is currently unknown.

The V gene's germline CDR1 is KGHSH and CDR2 LQKENI. V dropped 3 bases and J dropped 0; count of bases not matched to a gene: 0. The CDR3 totals 14 residues. Clones were read by immunoSEQ multiplex PCR, and TCRdb kept only the in-frame ones, dropping some. The sample has roughly 61,000 clones, 80% to 90% seen once. Each and every patient relapsed after autologous stem cell transplantation, and patients got differing brentuximab vedotin exposure. This chain links TRBV18 with TRBJ2-3; 7 bases line up with TRBD1. The clonotype comes from a human donor with classical Hodgkin lymphoma. The material sequenced was peripheral blood mononuclear cells (PBMCs), taken at baseline. CDR3 protein: CASSPDRSTDTQYF. Here the CDR3 DNA reads TGTGCCAGCTCACCGGACAGGAGCACAGATACGCAGTATTTT.